The clone carrying this T cell receptor (beta chain) occurred many times. Its target is not known. V shed 3 bases and J shed 8 bases, with 13 bases lying between them. The CDR3 has 14 residues. The source of the sample is a study of T-cell memory formation after mild COVID-19. Study summary: TCR clusters were mostly confined to one donor each. Study-level points and caveats: Later expanders leaned toward CD4+, whereas clones contracting from day 15 to 85 were balanced CD4/CD8. Some clones that responded turned up in pre-infection memory, which suggests that cross-reactive memory joined in.

UMIs and sample barcodes were carried by the TCR alpha and TCR beta cDNA libraries that 5'RACE produced using constant-segment primers. TCRdb independently ran MiXCR on the 5' RACE reads; one entry per CDR3 protein. Among fewer than 250,000 distinct CDR3 sequences listed, 15% were seen once. The gene calls are TRBV12-3 or TRBV12-4 and TRBJ1-4; D perhaps matches TRBD1 (5 bases). This clonotype originated in an adult woman who had mild COVID-19 (a few samples of this study predate the infection). Cell type and time point are not known. The specimen was PBMCs or a T cell subset sorted from them (not recorded which). The chain's CDR3 is CASSLRGLEEKLFF. The CDR3 nucleotides read TGTGCCAGCAGTTTGAGGGGTTTAGAAGAAAAACTGTTTTTT.